This entry features one T cell receptor beta chain sequence. Assay used: immunoSEQ multiplex PCR; TCRdb lists only in-frame clones, some missing. The repertoire holds some 190,000 clones, with 85% to 90% as singletons. The data originate from a study of blood T cell repertoires in COVID-19. Turning to the study itself: The study drew acute and convalescent COVID-19 samples from the United States, Italy and Spain. In each case, the material was cDNA or gDNA derived from T cells, B-cell-depleted T cells, or PBMCs.

Germline CDR1 is LNHDA and CDR2 is SQIVND (reference sequence). The CDR3 extends over 13 amino acids. Between the trimmed V and J ends, which lost 7 bases and 5 bases, there was a span of 14 bases. The origin of this receptor is a human donor in a cohort sampled during active COVID-19. The sample was peripheral blood. The V and J genes are TRBV19 and TRBJ1-1; no reliable D call. The CDR3: CASTYGRLTEAFF. For the CDR3, the DNA is TGTGCCAGTACCTATGGGAGGTTAACTGAAGCTTTCTTT.